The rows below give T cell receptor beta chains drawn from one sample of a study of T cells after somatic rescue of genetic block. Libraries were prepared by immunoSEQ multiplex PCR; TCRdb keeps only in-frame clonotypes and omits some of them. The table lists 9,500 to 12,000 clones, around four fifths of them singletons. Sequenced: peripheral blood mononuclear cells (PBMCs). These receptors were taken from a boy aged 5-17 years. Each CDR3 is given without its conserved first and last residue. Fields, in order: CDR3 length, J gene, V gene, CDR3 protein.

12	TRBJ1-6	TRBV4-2	ASSQDPGPSPLH
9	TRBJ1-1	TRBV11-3	ASSSRSEAF
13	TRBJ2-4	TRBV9	ASSVGGLAKNIQY
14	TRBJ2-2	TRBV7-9	ASSPYREGGTGELF
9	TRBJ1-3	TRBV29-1	SVESGNTIY
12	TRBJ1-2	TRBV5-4	ASSLGGVLYGYT
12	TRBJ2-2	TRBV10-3	AISEYTDTGELF
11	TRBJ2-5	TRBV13	ASSPRTGRAQY
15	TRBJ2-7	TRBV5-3	ARSLAGGTGRSYEQY
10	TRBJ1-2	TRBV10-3	AISDGGYGYT
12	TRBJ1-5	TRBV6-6	ASSYLHSNQPQH
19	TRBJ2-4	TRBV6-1	ASSEASGGPLITLAKNIQY
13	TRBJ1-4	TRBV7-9	ASSLVVGPDEKLF
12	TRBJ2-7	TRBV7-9	ASSSGLAAYEQY
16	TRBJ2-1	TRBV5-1	ASSLGLAGLIVINEQF
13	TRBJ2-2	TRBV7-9	ASSLKGPFTGELF
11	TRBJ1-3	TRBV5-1	ASSLEGGNTIY
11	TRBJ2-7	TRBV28	ASDGQGSYEQY
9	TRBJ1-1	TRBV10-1	ASKMSGRAF
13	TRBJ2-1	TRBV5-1	ASSNTGSVYNEQF
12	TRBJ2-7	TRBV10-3	AISDRTGDYEQY
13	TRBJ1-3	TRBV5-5	ASSLDQRWGNTIY
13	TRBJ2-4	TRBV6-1	ATNLQAVAKNIQY
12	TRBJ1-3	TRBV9	ASSPYDSGNTIY
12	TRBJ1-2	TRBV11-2	ASSLIQRNYGYT
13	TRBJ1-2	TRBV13	ASSLGQGTNYGYT
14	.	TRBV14	ASSPFPTGVRYEQY
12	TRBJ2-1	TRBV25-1	ASSEFEVLDEQF
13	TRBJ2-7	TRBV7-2	ASRSGAGSSWEQY
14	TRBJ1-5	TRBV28	ASRSDRGFSNQPQH
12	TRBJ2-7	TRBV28	ASSRTAGSYEQY
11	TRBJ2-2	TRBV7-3	ASSSPGPGELF
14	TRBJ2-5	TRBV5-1	ASTPIWDQRGQTQY
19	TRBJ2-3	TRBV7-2	ASSLAGGRQLVGAVTDTQY
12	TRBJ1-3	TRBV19	ASKRQGHGNTIY
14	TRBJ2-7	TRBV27	ASRPSLERTSYEQY
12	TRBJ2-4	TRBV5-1	ASSLAAGRDIQY
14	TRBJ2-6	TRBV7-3	ASSLSPRGGANVLT
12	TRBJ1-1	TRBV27	ASSPQGIMTEAF